Listed below are T cell receptor beta chains from one sample, sequenced in a study of cytotoxic CD8 clonotypes in ibrutinib-treated CLL. Assay used: immunoSEQ multiplex PCR; TCRdb lists only in-frame clones, some missing. The sample has over 100,000 clones, approximately 85% seen once. The sample in question was PBMCs, obtained after 24 months of ibrutinib treatment. The receptors derive from a human donor with chronic lymphocytic leukemia. Both conserved end residues are part of each CDR3. The D gene is left open where the match is weak. Expanded clones are given a class, and other clones once, few, many or no size at all.

D gene	clone size	J gene	V gene	CDR3 DNA	CDR3 protein
.	.	TRBJ2-5	TRBV7-9	TGTGCCAGCAGCTTAGTGACATTCCAAGAGACCCAGTACTTC	CASSLVTFQETQYF
TRBD2	.	TRBJ2-1	TRBV28	TGTGCCAGCAGTCCCCCCATCCTAGCGGGGGGGTCGTACAATGAGCAGTTCTTC	CASSPPILAGGSYNEQFF
TRBD1	.	TRBJ2-5	TRBV5-1	TGCGCCAGCAGCCGGGACAGGGAAGAGACCCAGTACTTC	CASSRDREETQYF
.	.	TRBJ1-4	TRBV18	TGTGCCAGCTCACCACCCCGAGGTGAAAAACTGTTTTTT	CASSPPRGEKLFF
.	.	TRBJ1-5	TRBV7-2	TGTGCCAGCAGCCCATCCTTTGGACAGCCCCAGCATTTT	CASSPSFGQPQHF
.	.	TRBJ1-2	TRBV28	TGTGCCAGCAGATCAGGGAGATGGTTACATGGCTACACCTTC	CASRSGRWLHGYTF
TRBD1	.	TRBJ2-5	TRBV4-3	TGCGCCAGCAGCCAGGGACAGGGATCAAACCCGTACCAAGAGACCCAGTACTTC	CASSQGQGSNPYQETQYF
.	.	TRBJ1-2	TRBV16	TGTGCCAGCAGCCAATCTTGGGGATCCCTAAACTATGGCTACACCTTC	CASSQSWGSLNYGYTF
TRBD2	once	TRBJ2-5	TRBV7-2	TGTGCCAGCAGCTCCAAGGCGGGGGGGCAGACCCAGTACTTC	CASSSKAGGQTQYF
.	.	TRBJ2-3	TRBV7-3	TGTGCCAGCAGGCTTGAGATCACAGATACGCAGTATTTT	CASRLEITDTQYF
.	once	TRBJ2-5	TRBV12-5	TGTGCTAGTGCTACAGGGGCGGGATCAGGGGAGACCCAGTACTTC	CASATGAGSGETQYF
.	.	TRBJ2-3	TRBV4-1	TGCGCCAGCAGCCCATTCCTAGCTAGCACAGATACGCAGTATTTT	CASSPFLASTDTQYF
.	.	TRBJ2-1	TRBV25-1	TGTGCCAGCAAATCGGTATCGAATGAGCAGTTCTTC	CASKSVSNEQFF
TRBD1	.	TRBJ1-1	TRBV10-1	TGCGCCAGCAACTACCGGGACAGGGGGCGGAGAATTTCAAGGGACACTGAAGCTTTCTTT	CASNYRDRGRRISRDTEAFF
TRBD2	.	TRBJ2-5	TRBV11-1	TGTGCCAGCAGCTTCCCAAGCGGGAGTATGGGAGAGACCCAGTACTTC	CASSFPSGSMGETQYF
TRBD1	.	TRBJ1-6	TRBV5-1	TGCGCCAGCAGCTTGGTACAGGGGAATCAATCACCCCTCCACTTT	CASSLVQGNQSPLHF
.	.	TRBJ2-7	TRBV5-6	TGTGCCAGCAGTTGGGGGGTACGAGACTCCTACGAGCAGTACTTC	CASSWGVRDSYEQYF
.	once	TRBJ1-2	TRBV5-8	TGTGCCAGCAGCTTGCGGCTAGGAGGCTACACCTTC	CASSLRLGGYTF
TRBD2	once	TRBJ2-3	TRBV7-6	TGTGCCAGCACACGGGCCAGCGGGAGTACAGATACGCAGTATTTT	CASTRASGSTDTQYF
TRBD1	.	TRBJ1-2	TRBV27	TGTGCCAGCAGTGACAGGGGGCTTTTGGAGGACGGTGGCTACACCTTC	CASSDRGLLEDGGYTF
.	.	TRBJ1-1	TRBV5-1	TGCGCCAGCAGCCCGGTAGTCCGCACTGAAGCTTTCTTT	CASSPVVRTEAFF
.	.	TRBJ2-5	TRBV2	TGTGCCAGCAGTGACTTACGGACCCAGTACTTC	CASSDLRTQYF